The T cell receptor (beta chain) described here comes from a study of blood T cell repertoires in COVID-19. Study at large: Collection of acute and convalescent COVID-19 samples took place in the United States, Italy and Spain. Sources were T cells, B-cell-depleted T cells, or PBMCs; the material itself was cDNA or gDNA.

Original methodology: Amplification of reference gene primers was used by the study to estimate nucleated cell counts. Assay: immunoSEQ multiplex PCR; the TCRdb copy retains only in-frame clones and omits some. For V, J and clone size, that table is used; D and trimming come from the DNA. The sample consists of 95,000 to 100,000 clones, more than 80% of them appearing once. V shed 6 bases and J 1 base; nucleotides not matched to a gene: 5. From germline, CDR1 is MNHEY and CDR2 SMNVEV (reference sequence). This CDR3 has 15 amino acids. The clonotype was recovered from a human donor in a cohort sampled during active COVID-19. The genes are TRBV27 and TRBJ2-3; 9 nucleotides align to TRBD2. The sample consisted of peripheral blood. CDR3 DNA sequence: TGTGCCAGCAGGTTAGCGGGGGCCGGCACAGATACGCAGTATTTT. This codes for CASRLAGAGTDTQYF.